This entry lists 15 T cell receptor beta chains sequenced from one sample in a study of cytotoxic CD8 clonotypes in ibrutinib-treated CLL. Clones were sequenced by immunoSEQ multiplex PCR, and TCRdb holds only the in-frame ones, with some missing. The sample has around 250,000 clones; less than 75% are singletons. The specimen was PBMCs, collected after 24 months of ibrutinib treatment. The receptors come from a human donor with chronic lymphocytic leukemia.

In nucleotides, the CDR3 is TGTGCCAGCAGCCACTTGGACCCCTACAATGAGCAGTTCTTC. Amino acid sequence: CASSHLDPYNEQFF. The V and J genes are TRBV6-6 and TRBJ2-1, with D hard to call. Germline-derived CDR1 and CDR2 are MNHNY and SVGAGI (reference sequence). V was shortened by 6 bases and J by 2 bases, with 11 bases between the two germline ends. The CDR3 spans 14 residues.

This clone was detected a few times. The V and J genes are TRBV2 and TRBJ1-2, with TRBD1 matching over 10 bases. Germline values: CDR1 SNHLY, CDR2 FYNNEI. The CDR3 consists of 16 residues. After removal of 3 bases from V and 4 bases from J, the junction contained 8 bases not matched to a gene. CDR3 DNA: TGTGCCAGCAGTGAGGAACGGACAGGGGGTATCTATGGCTACACCTTC. Protein product: CASSEERTGGIYGYTF.

This clone has only a few counts. This chain joins TRBV5-1 and TRBJ1-4; D gene ambiguous. V lost 4 bases and J lost 2, with 21 bases in between. This CDR3 spans 18 amino acids. Germline V gene lookup returns CDR1 SGHRS and CDR2 YFSETQ. The CDR3 region is CASSPNAGRVGTNEKLFF. The CDR3 DNA is TGCGCCAGCAGCCCCAATGCGGGCCGAGTGGGTACTAATGAAAAACTGTTTTTT.

This clone was observed at least ten times. The sample holds other DNA sequences that translate to the same CDR3. V and J are TRBV9 and TRBJ2-1; D not resolved. The ends were cut back, 3 bases at V and 6 bases at J, with 1 base in the middle. Germline assignment: CDR1 SGDLS and CDR2 YYNGEE. This CDR3 comprises 10 residues. The CDR3 reads CASSGNEQFF. CDR3 nucleotide sequence: TGTGCCAGCAGCGGCAATGAGCAGTTCTTC. The entire variable domain, with the rest obtained from reference TRBV9 and TRBJ2-1, is as follows: DSGVTQTPKHLITATGQRVTLRCSPRSGDLSVYWYQQSLDQGLQFLIQYYNGEERAKGNILERFSAQQFPDLHSELNLSSLELGDSALYFCASSGNEQFFGPGTRLTVL.

This chain connects TRBV4-1 to TRBJ1-3; no clear D gene. The CDR3 is made up of 16 amino acids. Germline CDR1 MGHRA, CDR2 YSYEKL. Trimming stripped 1 base from V and 6 bases from J, with 16 bases between. Here the CDR3 DNA reads TGCGCCAGCAGCCAAGGTCCGGGTGAGAGCCAAAACACCATATATTTT. Protein sequence: CASSQGPGESQNTIYF.

The gene calls are TRBV6-5 and TRBJ2-7; 8 positions agree with TRBD1. Germline CDR1 is MNHEY and CDR2 is SVGAGI. V dropped 6 bases and J dropped 2; count of bases not matched to a gene: 9. CDR3 length: 15 amino acids. This CDR3 is CASSQGWTGPYEQYF. CDR3 DNA sequence: TGTGCCAGCAGCCAGGGGTGGACAGGGCCCTACGAGCAGTACTTC.

This chain connects TRBV20-1 to TRBJ2-1, with D possibly matching TRBD2 (6 bases). Germline V CDR1 and CDR2: DFQATT, SNEGSKA (reference sequence). This CDR3 is 11 amino acids long. V lost 5 bases and J 9 bases, leaving 11 bases between the germline ends. CDR3 nucleotides: TGCAGTGCTCGACTAGTTGTTGAGCAGTTCTTC. Residues: CSARLVVEQFF.

This rearrangement joins TRBV27 to TRBJ2-1, with D possibly being TRBD1 (6 bases). The germline CDR1 and CDR2 sequences are MNHEY and SMNVEV (reference sequence). CDR3 length: 11 residues. Trimming stripped 5 bases from V and 10 bases from J, with 9 bases between. The chain's CDR3 is CASSLTGEQFF. CDR3 DNA: TGTGCCAGCAGTCTAACAGGGGAGCAGTTCTTC.

This clone appeared once. This chain connects TRBV6-5 to TRBJ2-7, with TRBD2 matching 9 bases. CDR1 is MNHEY and CDR2 is SVGAGI in the germline V gene. This CDR3 has 15 amino acids. J lost 6 bases, V lost 6 bases, and 12 bases had no gene match. CDR3 sequence (DNA): TGTGCCAGCAGGCGTCTTATTAGCGGGAGCGGCGAGCAGTACTTC. This codes for CASRRLISGSGEQYF.

This clone was seen a handful of times. The chain combines TRBV7-2 with TRBJ2-3; D might be TRBD1 (6 bases). This CDR3 contains 14 residues. Germline-derived CDR1 and CDR2 are SGHTA and FQGNSA. Trimming took off 3 bases at V and 4 bases at J, with 11 bases between the two ends. The CDR3 protein is CASSFNRDPDTQYF. The CDR3 region has the DNA TGTGCCAGCAGCTTTAACAGGGACCCAGATACGCAGTATTTT.

The chain has TRBV9 and TRBJ1-4; unclear D gene. V was clipped by 0 bases and J by 5 bases, with 14 bases between them. Germline CDR1 is SGDLS and CDR2 is YYNGEE. The length of the CDR3 is 16 residues. CDR3 bases: TGTGCCAGCAGCGTAGTCCCAGAACCGCGGAATGAAAAACTGTTTTTT. It encodes CASSVVPEPRNEKLFF.

The chain has TRBV29-1 and TRBJ2-2, with 10 positions matching TRBD1. The V and J ends lost 7 bases and 4 bases, in that order; junction bases with no gene match: 6. The CDR3 extends over 14 amino acids. Germline CDR1 SQVTM, CDR2 ANQGSEA. CDR3 sequence reads: CSAGTGALTGELFF. CDR3 DNA sequence: TGCAGCGCTGGGACAGGGGCCCTCACCGGGGAGCTGTTTTTT.

This clone was recorded a few times. This chain links TRBV18 with TRBJ1-1, with D uncertain. Trimming shortened V by 0 bases and J by 3 bases, and 8 bases separated the two germline ends. Germline V lookup: CDR1 KGHSH, CDR2 LQKENI. This CDR3 region has 14 residues. DNA for the CDR3: TGTGCCAGCTCACCACCAGCTAGGGACACTGAAGCTTTCTTT. This codes for CASSPPARDTEAFF.

In regard to this clone: Other DNA sequences in the same sample also yield this CDR3. This rearrangement joins TRBV6-5 to TRBJ2-7; 10 bases agree with TRBD1. The CDR3 sequence is 15 residues long. Germline V lookup: CDR1 MNHEY, CDR2 SVGAGI. V was pared by 0 bases and J by 4 bases, with 3 bases of the junction left unmatched. The CDR3 region is CASSYSPGQGYEQYF. CDR3 DNA sequence: TGTGCCAGCAGTTACTCCCCGGGACAGGGGTACGAGCAGTACTTC.

The chain uses TRBV27 and TRBJ2-2; D not certain. Trimming removed 10 bases from V and 6 bases from J, with 12 bases in between. Germline CDR1 is MNHEY and CDR2 is SMNVEV (reference sequence). This CDR3 spans 12 amino acids. CDR3 nucleotides: TGTGCCACCCAAACTGCTGCCGGGGAGCTGTTTTTT. Translation: CATQTAAGELFF.